This passage covers 3 T cell receptor beta chains from one sample sequenced in a study of identifying expanded T cells in peripheral blood. Assay used: immunoSEQ multiplex PCR; TCRdb lists only in-frame clones, some missing. The sample records 60,000 to 70,000 clones, around 87% being singletons. Sequencing was performed on blood. The receptors were gathered from a person aged 18 to 75 in good health.

J is TRBJ2-3 and V is TRBV28; D remains unclear. Trimming took 2 bases from V and 6 from J, leaving 12 bases between them. Germline loops: CDR1 MDHEN, CDR2 SYDVKM. The CDR3 has 14 residues. CDR3 coding DNA: TGTGCCAGCAGTTTAACCGGAGCAGCGGATACGCAGTATTTT. Translating it yields CASSLTGAADTQYF.

This chain connects TRBV7-9 to TRBJ2-3; D not resolved. The V gene's germline CDR1 is SEHNR and CDR2 FQNEAQ (reference sequence). V was clipped by 4 bases and J by 4 bases, with 12 bases between them. The CDR3 length is 14 residues. The DNA of the CDR3 is TGTGCCAGCAGCTCAAGAGCTGGGGCAGATACGCAGTATTTT. Its protein product is CASSSRAGADTQYF.

The genes are TRBV7-9 and TRBJ2-7; D is possibly TRBD2 (6 bases). CDR3 length: 14 residues. Germline V gene sequence: CDR1 SEHNR, CDR2 FQNEAQ (reference sequence). V shed 5 bases and J shed 4 bases, with 15 bases lying between them. CDR3 residues: CASSARSGGYEQYF. The CDR3 DNA reads TGTGCCAGCAGCGCTAGATCTGGAGGGTACGAGCAGTACTTC.